Below, one T cell receptor beta chain is given with its context. This sample stems from a study of blood T cell repertoires in COVID-19. Study information: Sites in the United States, Italy and Spain provided acute and convalescent COVID-19 samples. The cDNA or gDNA used as material had been derived from T cells, B-cell-depleted T cells, or PBMCs.

The CDR3 totals 15 residues. V was cut by 3 bases and J by 4 bases, with 15 bases left in between. Germline values: CDR1 SGHTA, CDR2 FQGTGA. In the authors' workflow: Quantification of nucleated cells was approximated via reference gene primer amplification. Data came from immunoSEQ multiplex PCR; TCRdb stores just in-frame clones and leaves some out. From that table come the V and J calls and clone size; the DNA was used to work out D and trimming. The data hold a few hundred thousand clones, with 85% observed a single time. This chain links TRBV7-3 with TRBJ2-5, with D perhaps matching TRBD1 (6 bases). The source of this sequence is a man in his forties or fifties with active or convalescent COVID-19. Input material: peripheral blood. CDR3 DNA sequence: TGTGCCAGCAGCTTGGTTGCAGGGGATGGAGAGACCCAGTACTTC. Translating it yields CASSLVAGDGETQYF.